A single sample is the source of the 3 T cell receptor beta chains below, sequenced in a study of graft-versus-host responses after intestinal transplantation. TCRdb's table, derived via immunoSEQ multiplex PCR, lists solely in-frame clones and lacks some. The table has 13,000 to 15,000 clones, 25% to 40% seen once. Sequenced material: alloreactive CD4+ T cells from a mixed lymphocyte reaction culture, taken before intestinal transplant. This sample's subset: CFSE-low proliferating T cells sorted from approximately six-day pre-transplant mixed lymphocyte reaction (GvH or HvG direction). The source is a human patient who received an intestinal transplant.

This clone was observed a few times. The gene calls are TRBV6-8 and TRBJ1-2; the D gene is possibly TRBD1 (5 bases). The germline gives CDR1 MNHGY, CDR2 SAAAGT. The V gene lost 5 bases and the J gene lost 3 bases, with 10 bases spanning the gap. The CDR3 is 13 amino acids. The CDR3 spells CASSVGRYYGYTF. The CDR3, as DNA: TGTGCCAGCAGTGTGGGACGGTACTATGGCTACACCTTC.

The J gene is TRBJ2-5, the V gene TRBV29-1; a weak D match, TRBD2 (5 bases). The CDR3 has 11 amino acids. CDR1 and CDR2 from the germline V gene are SQVTM and ANQGSEA. V lost 2 bases to trimming and J lost 6 bases, with 7 bases between them. The CDR3 region has the DNA TGCAGCGTTGAAAGGGAGCAGACCCAGTACTTC. This codes for CSVEREQTQYF.

V and J are TRBV19 and TRBJ1-3; D possibly corresponds to TRBD1 (5 bases). The CDR3 runs to 12 residues. Trimming removed 10 bases from V and 3 bases from J, with 10 bases in between. Germline V gene data show CDR1 as LNHDA and CDR2 as SQIVND (reference sequence). CDR3 sequence: CAIGTDGNTIYF. CDR3 DNA: TGTGCCATTGGGACGGATGGAAACACCATATATTTT.